This is a list of T cell receptor beta chains from one sample in a study of cytomegalovirus exposure and HLA in healthy donors. TCRdb's table, derived via immunoSEQ multiplex PCR, lists solely in-frame clones and lacks some. The repertoire includes tens of thousands of clones, almost 75% of them detected once, and around 5.4% sits in the top ten. The sequenced sample consisted of PBMCs. These receptors were collected from a man aged 45-65 years in good health and CMV-seronegative. CDR3s include the opening cysteine and the closing phenylalanine or tryptophan.

v_gene	j_gene	CDR3aa
TRBV21-1	TRBJ1-1	CASTGPWRDTEAFF
TRBV14	TRBJ2-4	CASSQAGVAKNIQYF
TRBV21-1	TRBJ2-1	CASSKAETSHNEQFF
TRBV15	TRBJ1-5	CATSILGSGLKEPQHF
TRBV6-5	TRBJ2-7	CASSYSRDRFEQYF
TRBV4-1	TRBJ1-6	CASSLVRDARNSPLHF
TRBV2	TRBJ1-1	CASRDRGMNTEAFF
TRBV25-1	TRBJ1-4	CASALGGNEKLFF
TRBV6-4	TRBJ1-2	CASSRGTGQNYGYTF
TRBV6-5	TRBJ1-3	CASSRDRIFGLYF
TRBV2	TRBJ2-7	CASTGPGVLSYEQYF
TRBV9	TRBJ1-1	CASSVRGGWTEAFF
TRBV6-5	TRBJ1-2	CASRGTGNYGYTF
TRBV27	TRBJ2-5	CASRLAGGRETQYF
TRBV25-1	TRBJ1-5	CASSEQGRNQPQHF
TRBV28	TRBJ1-2	CASSDTGNYGYTF